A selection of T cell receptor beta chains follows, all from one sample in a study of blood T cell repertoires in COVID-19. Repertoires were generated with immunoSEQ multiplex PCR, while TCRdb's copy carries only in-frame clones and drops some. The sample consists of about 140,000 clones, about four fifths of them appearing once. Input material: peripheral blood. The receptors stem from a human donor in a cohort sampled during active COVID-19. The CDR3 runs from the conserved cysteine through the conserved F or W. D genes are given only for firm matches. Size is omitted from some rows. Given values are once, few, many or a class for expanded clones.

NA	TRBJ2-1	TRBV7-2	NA	TGTGCCAGCAGCTTACGGGGCGGGGTGAACAATGAGCAGTTCTTC	CASSLRGGVNNEQFF
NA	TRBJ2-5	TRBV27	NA	TGTGCCAGCAACCGACAGGGAGGTCAAGAGACCCAGTACTTC	CASNRQGGQETQYF
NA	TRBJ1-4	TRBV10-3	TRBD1	TGTGCCATCAGTGAACAGGGGGCGCAAAAACTGTTTTTT	CAISEQGAQKLFF
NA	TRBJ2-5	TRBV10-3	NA	TGTGCCACTGGGCAGGGGCTAGAGACCCAGTACTTC	CATGQGLETQYF
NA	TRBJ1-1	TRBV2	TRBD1	TGTGCCAGCAGGGGACAGCCTATGAACACTGAAGCTTTCTTT	CASRGQPMNTEAFF
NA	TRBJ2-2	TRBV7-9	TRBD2	TGTGCCAGCAGCTGGACTAGCGGGGGGGCCTACACCGGGGAGCTGTTTTTT	CASSWTSGGAYTGELFF
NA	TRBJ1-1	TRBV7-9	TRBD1	TGTGCCAGCAGCCCCGGACAGGGGTCACTTGGAGCTTTCTTT	CASSPGQGSLGAFF
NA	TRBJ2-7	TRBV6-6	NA	TGTGCCAGCAGTAGTCCGGGACAACCTACGCAGTACTTC	CASSSPGQPTQYF
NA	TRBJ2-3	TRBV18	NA	TGTGCCGGCCTTTCCGGGGGCACAGATACGCAGTATTTT	CAGLSGGTDTQYF
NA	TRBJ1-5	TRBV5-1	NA	TGCGCCAGCAGCTTGAAACAGGGTCAGCCCCAGCATTTT	CASSLKQGQPQHF
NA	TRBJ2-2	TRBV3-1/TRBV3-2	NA	TGTGCCAGCAGTTCTAAACAGGGAACCGCGAACACCGGGGAGCTGTTTTTT	CASSSKQGTANTGELFF
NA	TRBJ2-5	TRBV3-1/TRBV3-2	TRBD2	TGTGCCAGCAGTCGGACTAGCGGAGAGACCCAGTACTTC	CASSRTSGETQYF
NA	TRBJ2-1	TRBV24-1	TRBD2	TGTGCCACCAGTGATAAGACTAGCGGGGGGGCCTACAATGAGCAGTTCTTC	CATSDKTSGGAYNEQFF
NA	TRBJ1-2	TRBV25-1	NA	TGTGCCACCCAGGATGTCTATGGCTACACCTTC	CATQDVYGYTF
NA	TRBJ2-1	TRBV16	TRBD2	TGTGCCAGCAGCTTTGGACTAGTCTCCTACAATGAGCAGTTCTTC	CASSFGLVSYNEQFF
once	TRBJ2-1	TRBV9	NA	TGTGCCAGCAGCGTAGAGCTCTACAATGAGCAGTTCTTC	CASSVELYNEQFF
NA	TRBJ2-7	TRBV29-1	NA	TGCAGCGCTTCCAAGGACACCTACTCCTACGAGCAGTACTTC	CSASKDTYSYEQYF
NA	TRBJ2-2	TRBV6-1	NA	TGTGCCAGCAGTGAAAGGGGGTTAGGATCCGGGGAGCTGTTTTTT	CASSERGLGSGELFF
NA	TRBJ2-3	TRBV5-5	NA	TGTGCCAGCAGCCTACTAGTTTCTAGCACAGATACGCAGTATTTT	CASSLLVSSTDTQYF
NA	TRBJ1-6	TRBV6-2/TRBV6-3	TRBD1	TGTGCCAGCAGCGAAAGGGGGCGGAACAATTCACCCCTCCACTTT	CASSERGRNNSPLHF
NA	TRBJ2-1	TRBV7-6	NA	TGTGCCAGCAGCTCCGCCGGGACTGTATACAATGAGCAGTTCTTC	CASSSAGTVYNEQFF
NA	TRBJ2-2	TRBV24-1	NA	TGTGCCACCAGTGATTTGCAGGGCAGACCGGGGAACACCGGGGAGCTGTTTTTT	CATSDLQGRPGNTGELFF
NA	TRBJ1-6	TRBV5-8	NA	TGTGCCAGCAGCACGTCCAGGGATTCACCCCTCCACTTT	CASSTSRDSPLHF
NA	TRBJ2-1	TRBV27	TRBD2	TGTGCCAGCAGTCCCGGACTAGTACGGAATGAGCAGTTCTTC	CASSPGLVRNEQFF
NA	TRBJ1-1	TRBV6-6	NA	TGTGCCAGCACTTTAAACACTGAAGCTTTCTTT	CASTLNTEAFF
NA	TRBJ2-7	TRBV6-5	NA	TGTGCCAGCAGTTACCAAGACAGTTCCTACGAGCAGTACTTC	CASSYQDSSYEQYF
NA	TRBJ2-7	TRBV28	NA	TGTGCCAGCACTGGCGAGGACAACTCCTACGAGCAGTACTTC	CASTGEDNSYEQYF
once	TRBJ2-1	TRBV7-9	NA	TGTGCCAGCAGCTTGGGCGCTATGTGGGTTGGGAATGAGCAGTTCTTC	CASSLGAMWVGNEQFF
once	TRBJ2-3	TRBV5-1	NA	TGCGCCAGCAGCTTGTCGGCAGGGGTGCGGGATACGCAGTATTTT	CASSLSAGVRDTQYF
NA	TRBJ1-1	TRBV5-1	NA	TGCGCCAGCACAAAAGGGGGGGCTGATGGGACTGAAGCTTTCTTT	CASTKGGADGTEAFF
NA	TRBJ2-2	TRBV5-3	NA	TGTGCCAGAAGCTTGTCTTCAGCTACATCGGGACTTACCGGGGAGCTGTTTTTT	CARSLSSATSGLTGELFF
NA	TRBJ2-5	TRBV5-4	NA	TGTGCCAGCAGCTTGGCCTACAGGCTTGAGACCCAGTACTTC	CASSLAYRLETQYF
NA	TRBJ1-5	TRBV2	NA	TGTGCCAGCGCAGGGTATAGCAATCAGCCCCAGCATTTT	CASAGYSNQPQHF
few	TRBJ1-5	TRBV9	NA	TGTGCCAGCAGCGAAACGGACAGTTTCAATCAGCCCCAGCATTTT	CASSETDSFNQPQHF
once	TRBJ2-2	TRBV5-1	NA	TGCGCCAGCAGTTCTAAGGGGTATCCGAACACCGGGGAGCTGTTTTTT	CASSSKGYPNTGELFF
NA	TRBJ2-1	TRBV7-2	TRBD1	TGTGCCAGCAGCTTAGTTCGGACAGGGACGAATGAGCAGTTCTTC	CASSLVRTGTNEQFF
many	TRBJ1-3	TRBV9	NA	TGTGCCAGCAGCCAACATTCCACGACAGAATCTGGAAACACCATATATTTT	CASSQHSTTESGNTIYF
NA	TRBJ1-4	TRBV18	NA	TGTGCCAGCTCACCACCGTCGTATCTTCCCGGTGAAAAACTGTTTTTT	CASSPPSYLPGEKLFF
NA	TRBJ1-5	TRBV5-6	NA	TGTGCCAGCAGCTTGGTGGGGGCTCAGCCCCAGCATTTT	CASSLVGAQPQHF
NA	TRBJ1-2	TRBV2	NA	TGTGCCAGCAGTGCGGGTGGAGGAGGCTACACCTTC	CASSAGGGGYTF
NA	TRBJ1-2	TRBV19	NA	TGTGCCAGTAGTATGACCGGGAACTATGGCTACACCTTC	CASSMTGNYGYTF